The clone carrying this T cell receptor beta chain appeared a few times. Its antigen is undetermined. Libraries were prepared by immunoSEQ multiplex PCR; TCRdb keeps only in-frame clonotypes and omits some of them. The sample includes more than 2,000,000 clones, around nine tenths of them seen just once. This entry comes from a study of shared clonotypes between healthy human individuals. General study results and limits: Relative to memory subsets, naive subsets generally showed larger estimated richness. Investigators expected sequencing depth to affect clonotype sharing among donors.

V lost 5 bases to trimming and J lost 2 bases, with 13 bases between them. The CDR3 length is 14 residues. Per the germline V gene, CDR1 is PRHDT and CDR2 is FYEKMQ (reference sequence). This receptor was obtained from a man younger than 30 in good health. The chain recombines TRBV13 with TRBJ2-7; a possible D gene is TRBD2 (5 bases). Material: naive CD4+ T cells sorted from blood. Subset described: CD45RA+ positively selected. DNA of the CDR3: TGTGCCAGCAGCCCCTCCTCGCGGGCCTACGAGCAGTACTTC. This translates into CASSPSSRAYEQYF.